The text below deals with one TCR beta chain. Its target is not known. This sample was taken from a study of T-cell reconstitution after alpha-beta-depleted transplantation in children. The study's findings and limits: Where alpha-beta T cells came from about two months after transplant was reportedly several hundred expanded graft clones. Surviving recipient T cells and intrathymic progenitors accounted for some patients' high TCRbeta diversity at day 60.

Preparation of the TCRbeta library involved a method that used unique molecular identifiers. One entry per CDR3 protein results from TCRdb running MiXCR on the PCR reads. The sample has about a million distinct CDR3 sequences, about 31% seen once. The material was PBMCs, mostly from graft donor cells, obtained 360 days after TCRalphabeta/CD19-depleted stem cell transplant. This TCR was recovered from a boy under two years old who had a stem cell transplant for SCID, so the T cells may come from the graft donor.

Here the CDR3 DNA reads TGCGCCAGCAGCCCCGTCAGACTAGCTTGGGAGACCCAGTACTTC. It specifies CASSPVRLAWETQYF. The chain recombines TRBV5-1 with TRBJ2-5; 7 bases match TRBD2. CDR3 length: 15 amino acids. V was clipped by 4 bases and J by 5 bases; unmatched bases: 11. Germline values: CDR1 SGHRS, CDR2 YFSETQ.